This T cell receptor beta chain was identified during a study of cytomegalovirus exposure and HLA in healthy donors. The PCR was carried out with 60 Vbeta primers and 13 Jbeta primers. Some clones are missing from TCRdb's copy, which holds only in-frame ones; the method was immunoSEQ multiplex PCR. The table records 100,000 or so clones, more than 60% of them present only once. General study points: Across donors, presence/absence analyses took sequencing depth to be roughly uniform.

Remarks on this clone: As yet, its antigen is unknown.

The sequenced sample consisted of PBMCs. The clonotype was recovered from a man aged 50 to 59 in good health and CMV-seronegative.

In nucleotides, the CDR3 is TGCGCCAGCAGCCCTGGGACTAGCGGGAGTTTCAATGAGCAGTTCTTC. This encodes CASSPGTSGSFNEQFF. The chain links TRBV5-1 to TRBJ2-1, with TRBD2 matching 14 bases. J gave up 6 bases and V 4 bases, and 6 bases lay outside the gene matches. In germline, CDR1 is SGHRS, CDR2 YFSETQ. The CDR3 runs to 16 residues.